What follows is one T cell receptor (beta chain) and its context. As yet, its antigen is unknown. The TCR beta cDNA libraries contained unique molecular identifiers. It was from roughly 1.1 to 9.2 million T cells that approximately 500,000 cDNA molecules came. TCRdb called the PCR reads again in MiXCR, with one record for every CDR3 protein. The table shows 700,000 to 900,000 distinct CDR3 sequences, with around 42% occurring only once. The record originates from a study of post-analysis software for immune sequencing data. The CDR3 contains 16 residues. The V gene's germline CDR1 is MNHEY and CDR2 SVGEGT. V lost 0 bases and J 1 base, leaving 10 bases between the germline ends. Study-wide findings and caveats: Elevated frequency relative to controls characterized several TRBV segments in patients, TRBV5-6, TRBV5-1 and TRBV20-1 among them. Normalized Chao1 diversity was significantly reduced in patients versus controls.

The genes are TRBV6-2 or TRBV6-3 and TRBJ1-5, with D uncertain. The source material was blood. This TCR came from a girl between 10 and 17 years old with multiple sclerosis. The CDR3 protein is CASSYSIGLSNQPQHF. The CDR3 coding sequence is TGTGCCAGCAGTTACTCGATTGGACTCAGCAATCAGCCCCAGCATTTT.